The rows below give T cell receptor beta chains drawn from one sample of a study of blood T cell repertoires in COVID-19. Repertoires were generated with immunoSEQ multiplex PCR, while TCRdb's copy carries only in-frame clones and drops some. The sample contains roughly 430,000 clones, approximately 91% of which appear only once. Sequenced input: PBMCs or T cells enriched from blood (not recorded which). These receptors were taken from a woman aged 18-29 years who had been exposed to COVID-19. The conserved cysteine and the conserved F or W are not part of the CDR3 here.

TRBV7-9	ASSTRTGQGYGYT
TRBV18	ASSPTGDGYT
TRBV6-1	ASSDRRGLGNQPQH
TRBV6-2/TRBV6-3	ASSRNRDSGNTIY
TRBV19	ASSIAGEGAYEQY
TRBV5-1	ASRLAGATDTQY
TRBV27	ASSALRGQGYGYT
TRBV28	ASSLSPGGRTDLKAF
TRBV6-5	ASSYSRGGEQY
TRBV19	ASSNRGQGVRYGYT
TRBV5-1	ASSAPRDRGRGETQY
TRBV11-2	ASSFSPGPNTDTQY
TRBV7-2	ASSLARSYSERGHTQY
TRBV19	ASSTQVGEQY
TRBV5-1	ASSSLGAANNEKLF
TRBV27	ASSLPTGLGGNEQF
TRBV10-3	AISPEGVREETQY
TRBV12-1	ATRGGDTIY
TRBV18	ASSLQAGGTYNSPLH
TRBV28	ASRATNNNEQF
TRBV6-1	ASSEAESEQGGNQPQH
TRBV7-2	ASSSRRQGWEETQY
TRBV4-3	ASSQERGGPMNFGTYEQY